One sample yielded the 4 T cell receptor beta chains listed below, sequenced in a study of T-cell memory formation after mild COVID-19. One entry per CDR3 protein results from TCRdb running MiXCR on the 5' RACE reads. Of approximately 480,000 distinct CDR3 sequences in the sample, roughly 18% were seen once. Material for sequencing was PBMCs or a T cell subset sorted from them (not recorded which). The origin of the receptors is an adult woman who had mild COVID-19 (a few samples of this study predate the infection). Cell type and time point are not known.

This clonotype was seen only a few times. The rearrangement links TRBV7-3 to TRBJ2-7; D not resolved. CDR3 length: 15 residues. CDR1 is SGHTA and CDR2 is FQGTGA in the germline V gene. Trimming stripped 2 bases from V and 3 bases from J, with 14 bases between. CDR3 in amino acids: CASSLGSTRIYEQYF. The CDR3 bases are TGTGCCAGCAGCTTAGGGTCGACAAGGATCTACGAGCAGTACTTC.

The chain carries TRBV4-1 and TRBJ2-7, with TRBD1 matching over 9 bases. This CDR3 has 17 amino acids. Germline CDR1 is MGHRA and CDR2 is YSYEKL. V lost 4 bases, J lost 4 bases, and 14 bases stayed unmatched. The CDR3 DNA sequence: TGCGCCAGCAGCCGTGTCCTTCGGGACAGGGTCGAGTACGAGCAGTACTTC. Its protein product is CASSRVLRDRVEYEQYF.

The V and J genes are TRBV27 and TRBJ2-3; tentatively, D is TRBD2 (6 bases). Trimming took off 3 bases at V and 14 bases at J, with 15 bases between the two ends. Looked up from germline, CDR1 is MNHEY and CDR2 is SMNVEV (reference sequence). CDR3 length: 12 residues. The CDR3 loop is CASSFTEGGTYF. CDR3 DNA: TGTGCCAGCAGTTTCACTGAGGGCGGGACGTATTTT.

V gene TRBV12-3 or TRBV12-4 combines with J gene TRBJ2-1; D uncertain. V lost 5 bases and J lost 0, with 5 bases in between. This CDR3 is built from 13 residues. CDR3 sequence (DNA): TGTGCCAGCAGTAGGAGCTCCTACAATGAGCAGTTCTTC. Protein: CASSRSSYNEQFF.